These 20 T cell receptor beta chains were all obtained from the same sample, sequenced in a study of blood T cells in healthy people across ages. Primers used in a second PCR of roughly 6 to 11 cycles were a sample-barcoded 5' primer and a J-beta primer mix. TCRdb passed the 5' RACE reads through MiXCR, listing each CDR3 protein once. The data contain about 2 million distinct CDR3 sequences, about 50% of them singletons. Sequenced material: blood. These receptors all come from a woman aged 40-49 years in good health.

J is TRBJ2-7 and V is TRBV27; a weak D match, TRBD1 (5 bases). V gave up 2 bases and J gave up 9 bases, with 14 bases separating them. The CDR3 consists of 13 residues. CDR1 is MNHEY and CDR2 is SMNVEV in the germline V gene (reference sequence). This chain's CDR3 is CASSLRAGFVQYF. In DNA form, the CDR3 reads TGTGCCAGCAGTTTAAGGGCAGGGTTCGTGCAGTACTTC.

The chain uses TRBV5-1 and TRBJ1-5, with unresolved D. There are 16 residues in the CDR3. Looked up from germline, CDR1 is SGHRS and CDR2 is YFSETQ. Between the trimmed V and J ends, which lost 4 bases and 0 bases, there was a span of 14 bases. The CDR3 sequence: CASSAAGGDSNQPQHF. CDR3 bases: TGCGCCAGCAGCGCCGCCGGCGGGGATAGCAATCAGCCCCAGCATTTT.

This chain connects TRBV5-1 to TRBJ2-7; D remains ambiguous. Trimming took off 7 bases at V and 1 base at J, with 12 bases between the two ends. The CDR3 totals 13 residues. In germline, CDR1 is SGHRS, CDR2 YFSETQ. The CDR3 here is CASVNFGSYEQYF. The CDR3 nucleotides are TGCGCCAGCGTTAACTTCGGATCCTACGAGCAGTACTTC.

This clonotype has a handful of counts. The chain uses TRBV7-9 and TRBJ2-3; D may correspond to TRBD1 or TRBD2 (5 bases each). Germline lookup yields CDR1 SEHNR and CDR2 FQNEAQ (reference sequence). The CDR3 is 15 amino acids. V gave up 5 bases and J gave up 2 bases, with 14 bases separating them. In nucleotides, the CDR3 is TGTGCCAGCAGCCCCAGGGACCTCGACACAGATACGCAGTATTTT. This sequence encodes CASSPRDLDTDTQYF.

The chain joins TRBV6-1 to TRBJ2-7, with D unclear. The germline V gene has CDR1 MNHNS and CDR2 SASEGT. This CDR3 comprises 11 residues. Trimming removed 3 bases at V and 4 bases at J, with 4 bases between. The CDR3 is CASSDWYEQYF. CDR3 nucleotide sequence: TGTGCCAGCAGTGACTGGTACGAGCAGTACTTC.

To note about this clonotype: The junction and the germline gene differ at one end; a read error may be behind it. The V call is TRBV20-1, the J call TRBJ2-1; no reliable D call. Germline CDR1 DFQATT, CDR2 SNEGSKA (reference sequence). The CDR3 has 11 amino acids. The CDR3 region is CSAPYYNERFF. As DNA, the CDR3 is TGCAGTGCTCCCTACTACAATGAGCGGTTCTTC.

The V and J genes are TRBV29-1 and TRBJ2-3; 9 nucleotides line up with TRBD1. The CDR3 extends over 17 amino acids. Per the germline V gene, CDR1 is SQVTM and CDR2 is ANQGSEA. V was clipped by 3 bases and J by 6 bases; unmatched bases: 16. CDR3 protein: CSVDRVGTGRGTDTQYF. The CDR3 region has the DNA TGCAGCGTTGATAGGGTCGGGACAGGGAGGGGGACCGATACGCAGTATTTT.

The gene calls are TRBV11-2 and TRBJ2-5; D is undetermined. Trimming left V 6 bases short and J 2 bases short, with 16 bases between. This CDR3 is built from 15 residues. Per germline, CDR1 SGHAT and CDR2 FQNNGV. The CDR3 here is CASRVGSVNQETQYF. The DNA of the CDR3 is TGTGCCAGCAGGGTAGGGTCCGTTAATCAAGAGACCCAGTACTTC.

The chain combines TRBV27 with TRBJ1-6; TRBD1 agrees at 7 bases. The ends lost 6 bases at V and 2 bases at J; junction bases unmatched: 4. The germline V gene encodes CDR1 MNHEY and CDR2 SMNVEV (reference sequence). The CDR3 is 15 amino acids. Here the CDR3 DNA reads TGTGCCAGCAGGATGCAGGGGGCCTATAATTCACCCCTCCACTTT. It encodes CASRMQGAYNSPLHF.

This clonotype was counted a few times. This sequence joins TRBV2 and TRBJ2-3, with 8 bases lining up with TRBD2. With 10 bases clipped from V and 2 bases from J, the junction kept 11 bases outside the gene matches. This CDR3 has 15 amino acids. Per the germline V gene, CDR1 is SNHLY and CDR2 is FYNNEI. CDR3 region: CATIGGGSHTDTQYF. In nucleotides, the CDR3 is TGTGCCACCATCGGGGGGGGAAGTCACACAGATACGCAGTATTTT.

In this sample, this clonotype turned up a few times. The CDR3 here is CASSSPGQNEQFF. The CDR3 nucleotides are TGCGCCAGCAGCTCGCCGGGACAAAATGAGCAGTTCTTC. The rearrangement uses TRBV5-1 and TRBJ2-1; D may be TRBD1 (6 bases). The CDR3 is 13 amino acids. Germline values: CDR1 SGHRS, CDR2 YFSETQ. The V end lost 3 bases, the J end lost 7 bases, and 11 bases lay between the germline ends.

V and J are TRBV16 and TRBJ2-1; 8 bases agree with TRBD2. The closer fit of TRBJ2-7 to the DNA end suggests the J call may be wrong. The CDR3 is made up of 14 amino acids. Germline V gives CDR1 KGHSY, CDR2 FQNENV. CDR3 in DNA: TGTGCCAGCAGCCAAGCCGGGGCGGGAGGAGAGCAGTACTTC. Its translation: CASSQAGAGGEQYF.

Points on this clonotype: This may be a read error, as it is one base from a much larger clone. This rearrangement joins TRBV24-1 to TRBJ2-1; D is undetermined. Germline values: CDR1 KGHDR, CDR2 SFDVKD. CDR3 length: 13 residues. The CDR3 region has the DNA TGTGCCACCAGTGATTTCTTGGGCAATGAGCGGTTCTTC. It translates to CATSDFLGNERFF.

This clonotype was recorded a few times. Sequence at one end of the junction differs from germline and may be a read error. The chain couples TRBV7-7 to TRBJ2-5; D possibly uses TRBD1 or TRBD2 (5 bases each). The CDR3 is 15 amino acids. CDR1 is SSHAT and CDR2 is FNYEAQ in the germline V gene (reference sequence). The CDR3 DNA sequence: TGTGCTAGCAGCGCGGGCAGGGCGCGGGTGGAGACCCAGTACTTC. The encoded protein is CASSAGRARVETQYF.

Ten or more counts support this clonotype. The CDR3 nucleotides are TGTGCCAGCAAAATGGGGGCGGGGGATTACACAGATACGCAGTATTTT. This encodes CASKMGAGDYTDTQYF. The gene calls are TRBV28 and TRBJ2-3; weak D call: TRBD2 (7 bases). The germline CDR1 and CDR2 sequences are MDHEN and SYDVKM. This CDR3 has 16 amino acids. With 7 bases removed from V and 2 bases from J, the gap between germline ends came to 19 bases.

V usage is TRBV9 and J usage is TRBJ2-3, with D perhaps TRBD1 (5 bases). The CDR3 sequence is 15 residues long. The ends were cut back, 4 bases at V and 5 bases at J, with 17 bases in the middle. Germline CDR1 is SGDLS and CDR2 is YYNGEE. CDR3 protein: CASSTRDSWEDTQYF. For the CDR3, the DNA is TGTGCCAGCAGCACACGCGACAGCTGGGAAGATACGCAGTATTTT.

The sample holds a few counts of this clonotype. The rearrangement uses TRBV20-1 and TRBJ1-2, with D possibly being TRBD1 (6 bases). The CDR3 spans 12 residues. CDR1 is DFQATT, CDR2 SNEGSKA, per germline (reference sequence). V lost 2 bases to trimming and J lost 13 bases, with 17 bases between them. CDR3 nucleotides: TGCAGTGCTAGAACTACGACGGGCAGGGGCACCTTC. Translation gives CSARTTTGRGTF.

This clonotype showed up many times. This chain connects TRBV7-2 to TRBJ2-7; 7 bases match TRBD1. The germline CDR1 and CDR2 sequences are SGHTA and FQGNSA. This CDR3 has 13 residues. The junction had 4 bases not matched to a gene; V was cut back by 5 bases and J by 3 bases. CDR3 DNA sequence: TGTGCCAGCAGCGTCCGGGACAGCTACGAGCAGTACTTC. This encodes CASSVRDSYEQYF.

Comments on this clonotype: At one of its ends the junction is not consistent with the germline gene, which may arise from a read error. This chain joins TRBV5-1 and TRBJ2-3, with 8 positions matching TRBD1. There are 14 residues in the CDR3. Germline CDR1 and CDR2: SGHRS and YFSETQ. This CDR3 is CAGSPGQGTDTQYF. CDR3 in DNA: TGCGCCGGCAGCCCGGGACAGGGCACAGATACGCAGTATTTT.

CDR3 region: CASSYSPGVIDTQYF. DNA of the CDR3: TGTGCCAGCAGTTACTCTCCAGGGGTAATAGATACGCAGTATTTT. V and J are TRBV6-5 and TRBJ2-3; perhaps TRBD1 as D (6 bases). The length of the CDR3 is 15 residues. CDR1 and CDR2 (germline): MNHEY, SVGAGI. Trimming removed 0 bases at V and 5 bases at J, with 12 bases between.